This T cell receptor (beta chain) came from a study of cytomegalovirus exposure and HLA in healthy donors. Study conclusions and caveats: A link between a missense DCLRE1C variant and TCR beta V- and J-gene trimming emerged from a later analysis.

Amplification used 60 Vbeta primers and 13 Jbeta primers. Method: immunoSEQ multiplex PCR; TCRdb's copy keeps in-frame clones and lacks some. The ten top clones account for 5.3%, within a sample of some 60,000 clones. Points on this clone: Its antigen is currently unknown.

CDR1 and CDR2 from the germline V gene are MRHNA and SNTAGT. CDR3 length equals 17 residues. V was clipped by 3 bases and J by 9 bases; unmatched bases: 9. The chain is built from TRBV6-4 and TRBJ2-1; 15 positions match TRBD2. The TCR was taken from a man aged 30 to 39 in good health and CMV-seropositive. The specimen was PBMCs. In DNA, the CDR3 is TGTGCCAGCAGTGAACAAGGACTAGCGGGAGGGCCAAGTGAGCAGTTCTTC. This gives the protein CASSEQGLAGGPSEQFF.